This T cell receptor (beta chain) was captured in a study of shared clonotypes between healthy human individuals. Libraries were prepared by immunoSEQ multiplex PCR; TCRdb keeps only in-frame clonotypes and omits some of them. The sample lists roughly 1,600,000 clones; just under 99% were seen once. Material: naive CD4+ T cells sorted from blood. This sample's subset: CD45RA+ positively selected. The receptor was derived from a man aged 25-45 years in good health.

The CDR3 reads CASSDGRISTDTQYF. As DNA, the CDR3 is TGTGCCAGCAGCGACGGGAGAATTAGCACAGATACGCAGTATTTT. The chain has TRBV5-5 and TRBJ2-3, with D possibly TRBD2 on 6 matching bases. In germline, CDR1 is SGHKS, CDR2 YYEKEE (reference sequence). Trimming pared 4 bases from V and 0 bases from J, leaving 12 bases between. The CDR3 covers 15 residues.